Listed below are T cell receptor beta chains from one sample, sequenced in a study of cytomegalovirus exposure and HLA in healthy donors. Data came from immunoSEQ multiplex PCR; TCRdb stores just in-frame clones and leaves some out. The data contain some 78,000 clones, around 70% of them singletons. Sequencing was performed on PBMCs. Receptor source: a woman in her thirties or forties in good health and CMV-seropositive. CDR3s include the opening cysteine and the closing phenylalanine or tryptophan. Fields, in order: V gene, J gene, D gene, clone size, CDR3 protein, CDR3 DNA. The D gene is left open where the match is weak. A clone size is listed for some rows: how often the clone was seen (once, few, many), or a class if it is expanded.

TRBV7-9	TRBJ2-3	.	.	CASSSTLGDTQYF	TGTGCCAGCAGCTCTACCCTAGGAGATACGCAGTATTTT
TRBV11-1	TRBJ2-7	TRBD1	.	CASSVHQGAEQYF	TGTGCCAGCAGCGTCCACCAGGGGGCTGAGCAGTACTTC
TRBV10-2	TRBJ1-6	.	.	CASSAERRDNSPLHF	TGCGCCAGCAGTGCCGAGCGCAGGGATAATTCACCCCTCCACTTT
TRBV11-2	TRBJ2-1	.	.	CASSYHSGLEQFF	TGTGCCAGCAGCTATCATAGTGGGCTGGAGCAGTTCTTC
TRBV13	TRBJ2-5	.	.	CASSLRRKQETQYF	TGTGCCAGCAGCTTAAGGAGAAAACAAGAGACCCAGTACTTC
TRBV6-1	TRBJ2-1	.	many	CASSEAFLNEQFF	TGTGCCAGCAGTGAAGCATTCCTCAATGAGCAGTTCTTC
TRBV29-1	TRBJ2-5	.	.	CSVFKDYASLETQYF	TGCAGCGTTTTCAAGGACTACGCGTCCCTAGAGACCCAGTACTTC
TRBV9	TRBJ1-2	TRBD1	once	CASSEGGAGGPYGYTF	TGTGCCAGCAGCGAGGGGGGGGCAGGGGGCCCCTATGGCTACACCTTC
TRBV2	TRBJ2-1	TRBD1	.	CAGQTGQGAYNEQFF	TGTGCCGGGCAAACTGGACAGGGGGCGTACAATGAGCAGTTCTTC
TRBV6-6	TRBJ1-2	TRBD1	.	CASSTGTGVYGYTF	TGTGCCAGCAGCACCGGGACAGGTGTTTATGGCTACACCTTC
TRBV30	TRBJ2-3	.	.	CAWSGLAIFTDTQYF	TGTGCCTGGAGTGGTTTAGCGATCTTCACAGATACGCAGTATTTT
TRBV5-4	TRBJ2-3	TRBD2	.	CASSGKVAGVTDTQYF	TGTGCCAGCAGCGGGAAGGTAGCGGGGGTGACAGATACGCAGTATTTT
TRBV6-5	TRBJ2-2	.	.	CASSYSGLILGGELFF	TGTGCCAGCAGTTACTCGGGACTCATTCTGGGCGGGGAGCTGTTTTTT
TRBV18	TRBJ1-3	.	.	CASSPALTNSGNTIYF	TGTGCCAGCTCACCGGCCTTGACAAACTCTGGAAACACCATATATTTT
TRBV14	TRBJ1-1	.	.	CASSQLRSTEAFF	TGTGCCAGCAGCCAGTTAAGGAGCACTGAAGCTTTCTTT
TRBV6-4	TRBJ2-1	.	.	CASSDAPGYEQFF	TGTGCCAGCAGTGACGCCCCGGGATACGAGCAGTTCTTC
TRBV30	TRBJ2-2	TRBD1	.	CAWSGLGTGGYDGELFF	TGTGCCTGGAGTGGACTCGGGACAGGGGGCTACGACGGGGAGCTGTTTTTT
TRBV7-9	TRBJ1-4	.	few	CASSLGRVNEKLFF	TGTGCCAGCAGCTTAGGCCGGGTGAATGAAAAACTGTTTTTT
TRBV5-1	TRBJ2-5	.	.	CASSSEGGRQETQYF	TGCGCCAGCAGCTCGGAGGGGGGGCGGCAAGAGACCCAGTACTTC
TRBV6-1	TRBJ2-7	TRBD1	few	CASSEETGDPDEQYF	TGTGCCAGCAGTGAAGAGACAGGGGACCCAGACGAGCAGTACTTC
TRBV6-1	TRBJ1-2	.	.	CASSESFYGYTF	TGTGCCAGCAGTGAATCGTTTTATGGCTACACCTTC
TRBV5-1	TRBJ1-4	TRBD1	few	CASSLGGQGGYEKLFF	TGCGCCAGCAGCTTGGGTGGACAGGGAGGCTATGAAAAACTGTTTTTT
TRBV25-1	TRBJ2-7	.	.	CASKGEGNIHEQYF	TGTGCCAGCAAGGGGGAGGGGAATATCCACGAGCAGTACTTC
TRBV9	TRBJ1-4	TRBD1	.	CASSVGQGNEKLFF	TGTGCCAGCAGCGTGGGACAGGGGAATGAAAAACTGTTTTTT
TRBV5-1	TRBJ1-5	.	.	CASSLAVGENQPQHF	TGCGCCAGCAGCTTGGCCGTCGGGGAAAATCAGCCCCAGCATTTT
TRBV11-2	TRBJ2-7	.	.	CASSLDLGRPEQYF	TGTGCCAGCAGCTTAGATTTGGGGCGACCAGAGCAGTACTTC
TRBV2	TRBJ2-7	TRBD1	few	CASWPGGIGGEQYF	TGTGCCAGTTGGCCAGGGGGCATAGGTGGCGAGCAGTACTTC
TRBV28	TRBJ2-7	TRBD2	.	CASTLAGASYEQYF	TGTGCCAGCACCCTAGCGGGTGCCTCCTACGAGCAGTACTTC
TRBV6-6	TRBJ1-5	.	many	CASRTGSVEPQHF	TGTGCCAGCAGAACAGGTTCGGTAGAGCCCCAGCATTTT
TRBV28	TRBJ2-3	.	.	CASSSAAVISTDTQYF	TGTGCCAGCAGTTCCGCAGCGGTTATTAGCACAGATACGCAGTATTTT
TRBV7-2	TRBJ2-7	TRBD2	.	CASSFGLAGGYEQYF	TGTGCCAGCAGCTTCGGACTAGCGGGAGGATACGAGCAGTACTTC
TRBV7-2	TRBJ2-3	.	.	CASSPPTANTQYF	TGTGCCAGCAGCCCACCGACAGCAAATACGCAGTATTTT
TRBV7-9	TRBJ1-4	.	few	CASSDGQSNEKLFF	TGTGCCAGCAGCGATGGACAGAGTAATGAAAAACTGTTTTTT
TRBV5-1	TRBJ2-5	TRBD2	.	CASSLGTSGGARETQYF	TGCGCCAGCAGCTTGGGAACTAGCGGGGGGGCCCGGGAGACCCAGTACTTC
TRBV5-6	TRBJ2-5	TRBD1	.	CASSGSGQWETQYF	TGTGCCAGCAGCGGGTCGGGACAGTGGGAGACCCAGTACTTC
TRBV13	TRBJ1-1	.	once	CASSSTSGGVYNTEAFF	TGTGCCAGCAGCTCGACAAGCGGGGGCGTGTACAACACTGAAGCTTTCTTT
TRBV7-9	TRBJ2-7	.	.	CASSLTGAYEQYF	TGTGCCAGCAGCCTTACAGGAGCCTACGAGCAGTACTTC